The clone carrying this T cell receptor beta chain turned up a few times. Its cognate antigen is unknown. V gave up 2 bases and J gave up 6 bases, with 8 bases separating them. CDR3 length: 13 residues. Germline loops: CDR1 ENHRY, CDR2 SYGVKD. The isolated RNA, all of it, was reverse transcribed, so expressed TCRB transcripts were what got sequenced. Sequencing used immunoSEQ multiplex PCR; TCRdb keeps in-frame clones, though not all of them. The data show approximately 730,000 clones, roughly an eighth seen once. Via CD45RO/CCR7/CD25/CD127/CD95/CD27, cells of the CD4+ naive, central memory, regulatory and stem cell-like memory subsets were sorted. The data derive from a study of beta chain features in type 1 diabetes. Study-level information: Age, gender, cell numbers and subset yield matched between patients and controls.

Whole-study results and caveats: Cells carrying high TCR expression could end up over-represented when cDNA is sequenced. Shorter TCRB CDR3s, moderately but significantly so, marked every one of the four CD4+ subsets in Type 1 diabetes patients. TCRB repertoires of naive, central memory and Treg cells appeared more similar among patients than among healthy donors.

The gene calls are TRBV10-3 and TRBJ1-5; D not certain. Sequencing input: naive CD4+ T cells from blood. This clonotype originated in a young man with type 1 diabetes. The CDR3 protein is CAISEGGSQPQHF. CDR3 DNA: TGTGCCATCAGTGAGGGAGGGTCTCAGCCCCAGCATTTT.